This TCR beta chain came from a study of T cell repertoires in aging, cancer and after chemotherapy. The overall study: Donor ages fell into six groups from 30 or younger up to 70 or older. The whole study produced a dataset of millions of TCR reads. Repeat sampling of healthy donors over several months to years showed clear clonal overlap.

Study conclusions and caveats: Untreated cancer patients had significantly lower blood TCR diversity than age-matched healthy donors.

Multiplex touch-down PCR with TRB-A/B primers amplified rearranged V-D-J TRB sequences. In TCRdb, the multiplex PCR reads were re-called with MiXCR into one record per CDR3 protein. The sample consists of 9,000 to 13,000 distinct CDR3 sequences, under 30% of them appearing once. This clonotype was seen a few times. Its specificity is not known. Peripheral blood genomic DNA, not sorted cells or RNA, was the template. Trimming left V 3 bases short and J 0 bases short, with 8 bases between. CDR3 length equals 14 residues. Germline CDR1 and CDR2: KGHSH and LQKENI. The specimen was blood. The receptor comes from a human donor in good health. This sequence joins TRBV18 and TRBJ1-2, with D uncertain. The CDR3 region has the DNA TGTGCCAGCTCACCGGGTGGGGCTAACTATGGCTACACCTTC. This gives the protein CASSPGGANYGYTF.